This TCR beta chain comes out of a study of Ad26.COV2.S vaccination and SARS-CoV-2 variants. Background on the study: Intramuscular Ad26.COV2.S doses were given once or twice, 56 days apart. General study points: The TCR breadth and depth analyses may have understated or missed part of the total T cell responses.

Some clones are missing from TCRdb's copy, which holds only in-frame ones; the method was immunoSEQ multiplex PCR. The repertoire holds approximately 350,000 clones, with 87% as singletons. V shed 9 bases and J shed 0 bases, with 11 bases lying between them. The CDR3 covers 14 residues. CDR1 and CDR2 from the germline V gene are SNHLY and FYNNEI. Comment on this clone: The target antigen is unknown.

Treatment defined: around 19 received Ad26.COV2.S at low or high dose, single or two shots; roughly 5 received placebo; per-sample allocation not given. At day 63 after the first vaccine or placebo injection, samples were drawn. The rearrangement joins TRBV2 to TRBJ2-2, with D possibly being TRBD1 (6 bases). This specimen was peripheral blood, taken in a trial of Ad26.COV2.S vaccine versus placebo. This TCR was recovered from a person between 18 and 65 years old who received the Ad26.COV2.S COVID-19 vaccine or a placebo. DNA for the CDR3: TGTGCCAGTTTACAGGGATCGAACACCGGGGAGCTGTTTTTT. Encoded protein: CASLQGSNTGELFF. The whole variable domain, remainder taken from reference TRBV2 and TRBJ2-2, is EPEVTQTPSHQVTQMGQEVILRCVPISNHLYFYWYRQILGQKVEFLVSFYNNEISEKSEIFDDQFSVERPDGSNFTLKIRSTKLEDSAMYFCASLQGSNTGELFFGEGSRLTVL.